These T cell receptor beta chains were read from a single sample in a study of T cells in Graves' hyperthyroidism and ophthalmopathy. TCRdb reanalysed the multiplex PCR reads using MiXCR and keeps one entry per CDR3 protein. The table includes some 600,000 distinct CDR3 sequences, about 14% detected once. The sample consisted of blood. These receptors all stem from a woman in her twenties or thirties with Graves' hyperthyroidism that later progressed to Graves' ophthalmopathy. Both conserved end residues are part of each CDR3. Expanded clones get a size class; other rows say once, few or many, or leave the size out.

v_call	j_call	clone_size	cdr3_aa
TRBV4-3	TRBJ2-3	NA	CASSLSRGAGTDTQYF
TRBV6-4	TRBJ2-7	many	CASSGDGGYEQYF
TRBV11-2	TRBJ1-2	many	CASSFAGDYGYTF
TRBV7-2	TRBJ2-7	NA	CASSPMASGLAYEQYF
TRBV6-5	TRBJ2-5	few	CASSYANLGGGETQYF
TRBV14	TRBJ2-3	many	CASSPGLGDTQYF
TRBV7-6	TRBJ1-3	NA	CASSLGAGDTIYF
TRBV11-2	TRBJ1-6	many	CASSLESRSYNSPLHF
TRBV20-1	TRBJ2-7	few	CSARTTGLAGGTEQYF
TRBV11-2	TRBJ1-5	many	CASSLGADSNQPQHF
TRBV6-2/TRBV6-3	TRBJ2-7	many	CASTEVGARNTYEQYF
TRBV9	TRBJ2-5	many	CASSGRRGGLETQYF
TRBV11-3	TRBJ2-6	many	CASSSPAERANVLTF
TRBV20-1	TRBJ1-5	few	CSASFGSNQPQHF
TRBV5-4	TRBJ2-7	few	CASSLSDSPYEQYF
TRBV6-1	TRBJ1-5	many	CASGMQGAGQPQHF
TRBV11-2	TRBJ2-7	many	CASSSQTGTGSGQYF
TRBV6-1	TRBJ2-7	many	CASGDSLQYF
TRBV6-6	TRBJ2-4	few	CASSYSGGNIQYF
TRBV20-1	TRBJ1-1	many	CSAREGLAETFF
TRBV5-1	TRBJ2-3	many	CASSLDRLGQGATDTQYF
TRBV29-1	TRBJ1-1	few	CSGGQTNTEAFF
TRBV3-1	TRBJ1-4	many	CASSQGQNYNEKLFF
TRBV28	TRBJ2-7	many	CASIDPGLPATGGVNEQYF
TRBV19	TRBJ2-7	many	CASSIYGEQYF
TRBV30	TRBJ1-1	many	CAASRGMNTEAFF
TRBV6-5	TRBJ1-2	many	CASSYSRDIGFYGYTF
TRBV28	TRBJ1-5	many	CASSRRQGSGQPQHF
TRBV29-1	TRBJ2-1	few	CSVGLAGDNEQFF
TRBV5-1	TRBJ2-5	NA	CASSLGGGPSQETQYF
TRBV7-8	TRBJ2-5	NA	CASSPGAGPETQYF
TRBV6-1	TRBJ2-3	many	CASSEWDFLGDTQYF
TRBV7-2	TRBJ2-7	many	CASSLASGGFNSYEQYF
TRBV7-9	TRBJ1-6	many	CASSLAGQGTSPLHF
TRBV20-1	TRBJ1-4	NA	CSAADRGEKLFF
TRBV7-9	TRBJ2-5	many	CASSRDSPSYRYF
TRBV6-2/TRBV6-3	TRBJ1-5	NA	CASSSGTGPGQPQHF
TRBV2	TRBJ1-2	many	CASSERSRTGGYGYTF
TRBV13	TRBJ2-7	NA	CASSLGAGLSYEQYF
TRBV20-1	TRBJ2-3	few	CSAPAEKFTDTQYF
TRBV20-1	TRBJ2-1	many	CSAPGPPSSYNEQFF
TRBV11-1	TRBJ2-1	many	CASSLLGTGVRGRDEEQFF
TRBV11-1	TRBJ2-1	many	CASSFLEGNEQFF
TRBV7-9	TRBJ1-5	few	CASSPGQGVGNQPQHF
TRBV4-3	TRBJ2-1	NA	CASSQDSSSSYNEQFF
TRBV10-2	TRBJ1-5	NA	CASSEDGNSNQPQHF
TRBV20-1	TRBJ2-7	many	CSAPHGLAGGGYEQYF
TRBV11-2	TRBJ2-5	few	CASSPPGRRWETQYF
TRBV5-8	TRBJ2-1	many	CASSLVADNEQFF
TRBV11-2	TRBJ2-1	many	CAGSSHSGEGDEQFF